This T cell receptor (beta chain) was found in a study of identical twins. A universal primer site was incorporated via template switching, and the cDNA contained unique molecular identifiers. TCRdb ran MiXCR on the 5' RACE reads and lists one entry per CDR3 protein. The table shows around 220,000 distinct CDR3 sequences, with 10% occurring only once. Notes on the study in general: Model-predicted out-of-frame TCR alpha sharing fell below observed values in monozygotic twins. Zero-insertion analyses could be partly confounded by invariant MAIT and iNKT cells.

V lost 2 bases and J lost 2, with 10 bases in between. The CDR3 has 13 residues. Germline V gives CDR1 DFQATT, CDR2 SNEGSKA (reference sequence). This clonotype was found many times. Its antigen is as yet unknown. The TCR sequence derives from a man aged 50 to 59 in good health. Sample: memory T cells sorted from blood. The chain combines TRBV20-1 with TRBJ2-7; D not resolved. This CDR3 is CSARQAMAYEQYF. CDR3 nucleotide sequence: TGCAGTGCTAGACAGGCTATGGCCTACGAGCAGTACTTC.